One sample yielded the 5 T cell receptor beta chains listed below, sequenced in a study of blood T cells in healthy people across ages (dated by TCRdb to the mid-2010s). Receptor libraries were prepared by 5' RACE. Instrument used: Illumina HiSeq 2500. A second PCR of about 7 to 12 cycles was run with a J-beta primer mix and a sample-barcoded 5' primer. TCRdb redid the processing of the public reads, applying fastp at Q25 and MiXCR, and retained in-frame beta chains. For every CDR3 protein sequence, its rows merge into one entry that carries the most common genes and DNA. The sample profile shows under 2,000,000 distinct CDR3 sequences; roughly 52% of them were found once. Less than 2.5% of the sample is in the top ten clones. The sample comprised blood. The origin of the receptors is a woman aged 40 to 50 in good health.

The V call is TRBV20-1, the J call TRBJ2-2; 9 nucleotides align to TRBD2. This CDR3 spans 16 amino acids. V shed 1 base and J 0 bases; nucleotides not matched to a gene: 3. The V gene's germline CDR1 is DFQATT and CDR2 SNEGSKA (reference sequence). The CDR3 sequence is CSARASGTANTGELFF. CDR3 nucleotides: TGCAGTGCTAGAGCTAGCGGGACGGCGAACACCGGGGAGCTGTTTTTT.

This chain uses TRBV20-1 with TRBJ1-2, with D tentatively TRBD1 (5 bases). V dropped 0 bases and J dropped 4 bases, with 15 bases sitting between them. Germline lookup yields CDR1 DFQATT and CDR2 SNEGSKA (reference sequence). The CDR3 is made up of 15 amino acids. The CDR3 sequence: CSAREAGDRSYGYTF. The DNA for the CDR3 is TGCAGTGCTAGAGAAGCGGGGGATCGTAGCTATGGCTACACCTTC.

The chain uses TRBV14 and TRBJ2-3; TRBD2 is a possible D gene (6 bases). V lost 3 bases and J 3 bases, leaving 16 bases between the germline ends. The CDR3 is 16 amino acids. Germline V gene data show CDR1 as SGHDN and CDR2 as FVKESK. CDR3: CASSQDSGLTTDTQYF. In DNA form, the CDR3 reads TGTGCCAGCAGCCAGGATTCGGGACTCACAACAGATACGCAGTATTTT.

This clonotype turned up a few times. As DNA, the CDR3 is TGTGCCAGCAGCCCGTTTGGAGGGAGCAATCAGCCCCAGCATTTT. Translated, it gives CASSPFGGSNQPQHF. The J gene is TRBJ1-5, the V gene TRBV5-5; D gene unclear. Germline V CDR1 and CDR2: SGHKS, YYEKEE (reference sequence). The CDR3 is 15 amino acids. Trimming cost V 4 bases and J 1 base, with 12 bases left between them.

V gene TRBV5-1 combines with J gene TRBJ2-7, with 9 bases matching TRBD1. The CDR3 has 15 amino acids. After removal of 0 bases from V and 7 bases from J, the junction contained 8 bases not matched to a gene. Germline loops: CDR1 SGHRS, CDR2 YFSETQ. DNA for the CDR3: TGCGCCAGCAGCTTGGTCCGGGACAGGGCAAATGAGCAGTACTTC. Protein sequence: CASSLVRDRANEQYF.